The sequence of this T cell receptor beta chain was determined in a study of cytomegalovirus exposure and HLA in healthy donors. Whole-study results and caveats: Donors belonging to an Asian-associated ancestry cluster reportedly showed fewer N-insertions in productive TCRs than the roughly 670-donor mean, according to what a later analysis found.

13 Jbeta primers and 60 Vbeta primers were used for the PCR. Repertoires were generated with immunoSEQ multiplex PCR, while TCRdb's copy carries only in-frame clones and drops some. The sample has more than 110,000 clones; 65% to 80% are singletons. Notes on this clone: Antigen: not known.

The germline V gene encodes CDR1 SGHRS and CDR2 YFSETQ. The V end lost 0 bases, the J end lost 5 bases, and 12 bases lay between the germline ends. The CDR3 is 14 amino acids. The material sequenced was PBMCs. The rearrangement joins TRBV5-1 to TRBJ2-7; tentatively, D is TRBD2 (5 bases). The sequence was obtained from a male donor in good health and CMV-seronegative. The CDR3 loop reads CASSLGGSRDEQYF. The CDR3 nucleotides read TGCGCCAGCAGCTTGGGAGGGAGTCGGGACGAGCAGTACTTC.